These 18 T cell receptor beta chains originate from one sample sequenced in a study of cytomegalovirus exposure and HLA in healthy donors. The data were produced by immunoSEQ multiplex PCR, yet TCRdb's version contains in-frame clones alone and is incomplete. The sample carries around 61,000 clones, around 92% recorded once. The sample taken for sequencing was PBMCs. The receptors here all came from a man between 18 and 29 years old in good health and CMV-seropositive.

The chain combines TRBV10-1 with TRBJ2-1; 14 positions agree with TRBD2. V lost 0 bases and J lost 10; bases outside the gene matches: 5. Germline V gene lookup returns CDR1 WNHNN and CDR2 SYGVQD (reference sequence). The CDR3 runs to 16 residues. The CDR3 spells CASSESGLAGVREQFF. Here the CDR3 DNA reads TGCGCCAGCAGTGAGTCGGGACTAGCGGGAGTACGCGAGCAGTTCTTC.

This clone was seen once. The V call is TRBV19, the J call TRBJ2-1; perhaps TRBD2 as D (6 bases). V was trimmed by 0 bases and J by 7 bases, leaving 16 bases between them. The CDR3 has 16 residues. Germline V CDR1 and CDR2: LNHDA, SQIVND (reference sequence). The CDR3 is CASSIDPGTLINEQFF. The DNA for the CDR3 is TGTGCCAGTAGTATAGACCCCGGGACTCTGATAAATGAGCAGTTCTTC. Full variable domain (remainder filled in from reference TRBV19 and TRBJ2-1): DGGITQSPKYLFRKEGQNVTLSCEQNLNHDAMYWYRQDPGQGLRLIYYSQIVNDFQKGDIAEGYSVSREKKESFPLTVTSAQKNPTAFYLCASSIDPGTLINEQFFGPGTRLTVL.

This chain joins TRBV2 and TRBJ1-2; D possibly corresponds to TRBD1 (6 bases). The V gene lost 0 bases and the J gene lost 5 bases, with 16 bases spanning the gap. Germline lookup yields CDR1 SNHLY and CDR2 FYNNEI. The CDR3 spans 16 residues. The CDR3 sequence: CASSEALGGLGYGYTF. DNA of the CDR3: TGTGCCAGCAGTGAAGCGCTTGGGGGCCTCGGGTATGGCTACACCTTC.

V is TRBV28 and J is TRBJ2-5; the match to TRBD1 covers 8 bases. The CDR3 covers 17 residues. V lost 3 bases and J lost 5; bases outside the gene matches: 14. Germline-derived CDR1 and CDR2 are MDHEN and SYDVKM. The CDR3 is CASSLRTFRGLRETQYF. CDR3 DNA: TGTGCCAGCAGTTTGCGTACATTCAGGGGGCTCCGGGAGACCCAGTACTTC. Variable domain in full (rest from reference TRBV28 and TRBJ2-5): DVKVTQSSRYLVKRTGEKVFLECVQDMDHENMFWYRQDPGLGLRLIYFSYDVKMKEKGDIPEGYSVSREKKERFSLILESASTNQTSMYLCASSLRTFRGLRETQYFGPGTRLLVL.

The chain joins TRBV28 to TRBJ2-7; 13 bases are a match to TRBD2. Germline-derived CDR1 and CDR2 are MDHEN and SYDVKM. The J segment lost 5 bases and the V segment lost 8 bases, leaving 0 bases of the junction unmatched. There are 12 residues in the CDR3. The CDR3 sequence is CASGTSGNEQYF. The CDR3 DNA reads as TGTGCCAGCGGGACTAGCGGGAACGAGCAGTACTTC.

The chain employs TRBV6-1 and TRBJ2-5; D call uncertain. This CDR3 contains 14 residues. The germline V gene has CDR1 MNHNS and CDR2 SASEGT. V dropped 3 bases and J dropped 5 bases, with 13 bases sitting between them. This CDR3 reads CASSDPKSSETQYF. In DNA form, the CDR3 reads TGTGCCAGCAGTGACCCCAAAAGTAGTGAGACCCAGTACTTC.

The chain links TRBV6-6 to TRBJ2-2; perhaps TRBD1 as D (5 bases). In germline, CDR1 is MNHNY, CDR2 SVGAGI (reference sequence). The CDR3 is 16 residues long. Trimming cost V 7 bases and J 4 bases, with 19 bases left between them. The CDR3 here is CASIRGTAPATGELFF. The CDR3 bases are TGTGCCAGCATAAGGGGAACAGCCCCCGCCACCGGGGAGCTGTTTTTT.

The rearrangement uses TRBV28 and TRBJ1-1, with TRBD1 as a possible D gene (6 bases). Germline-derived CDR1 and CDR2 are MDHEN and SYDVKM. V shed 7 bases and J shed 9 bases, with 15 bases lying between them. This CDR3 contains 12 residues. CDR3: CASTWGGDKAFF. The CDR3 DNA is TGTGCCAGCACCTGGGGTGGGGACAAAGCTTTCTTT.

V is TRBV28 and J is TRBJ1-2, with 7 bases fitting TRBD1. This CDR3 is 16 amino acids long. The trim removed 2 bases at V and 0 bases at J, leaving 6 bases unmatched. The germline CDR1 and CDR2 sequences are MDHEN and SYDVKM. CDR3 amino acids: CASSLLGTETNYGYTF. Written as DNA, the CDR3 is TGTGCCAGCAGTTTACTAGGGACAGAGACTAACTATGGCTACACCTTC.

The chain combines TRBV12-5 with TRBJ2-1; TRBD1 matches 9 bases. Germline V CDR1 and CDR2: LGHNT, FRNRAP. V was clipped by 3 bases and J by 7 bases; unmatched bases: 7. The CDR3 sequence is 15 residues long. The CDR3 is CASGFSGQGLNEQFF. As DNA, the CDR3 is TGTGCTAGTGGTTTCTCGGGACAGGGACTAAATGAGCAGTTCTTC.

The chain couples TRBV25-1 to TRBJ2-3; no definite D call. CDR3 length equals 15 residues. Germline V gene sequence: CDR1 MGHDK, CDR2 SYGVNS. V dropped 0 bases and J dropped 3 bases, with 10 bases sitting between them. CDR3 amino acids: CASSEYTPGTDTQYF. CDR3 sequence (DNA): TGTGCCAGCAGTGAATATACGCCCGGGACAGATACGCAGTATTTT.

The chain employs TRBV5-1 and TRBJ2-7, with 12 bases identical to TRBD1. In germline, CDR1 is SGHRS, CDR2 YFSETQ. The CDR3 is 15 residues long. V lost 4 bases and J lost 3; bases outside the gene matches: 5. The CDR3, as DNA: TGCGCCAGCAGCGGGACAGGGGGCAGTGGCTACGAGCAGTACTTC. This codes for CASSGTGGSGYEQYF.

This clone was seen a single time. V is TRBV19 and J is TRBJ2-7, with 11 bases that match TRBD1. V dropped 5 bases and J dropped 3; count of bases not matched to a gene: 6. This CDR3 has 15 amino acids. Germline V gives CDR1 LNHDA, CDR2 SQIVND (reference sequence). The CDR3 DNA follows: TGTGCCAGTAGTTCACGGACAGGGGGCAGCTACGAGCAGTACTTC. Translating gives CASSSRTGGSYEQYF.

The chain has TRBV5-8 and TRBJ2-3, with 11 bases lining up with TRBD2. The CDR3 spans 15 residues. The germline CDR1 and CDR2 sequences are SGHTS and YDEGEE. V lost 1 base to trimming and J lost 5 bases; unmatched junction nucleotides: 3. CDR3 bases: TGTGCCAGCAGCTTGACTAGCGGGAGACAAGATACGCAGTATTTT. The encoded protein is CASSLTSGRQDTQYF.

The J gene is TRBJ2-7, the V gene TRBV6-5, with 8 positions matching TRBD1. This CDR3 spans 14 amino acids. CDR1 MNHEY and CDR2 SVGAGI come from the germline V gene. With 6 bases clipped from V and 0 bases from J, the junction kept 4 bases outside the gene matches. CDR3 sequence: CASRRDRPSYEQYF. The DNA of the CDR3 is TGTGCCAGCAGACGGGACAGGCCCTCCTACGAGCAGTACTTC.

The chain has TRBV7-9 and TRBJ2-1; TRBD1 might be the D (6 bases). V dropped 5 bases and J dropped 4 bases, with 12 bases sitting between them. The CDR3 contains 14 residues. CDR1 and CDR2 from the germline V gene are SEHNR and FQNEAQ (reference sequence). The CDR3 reads CASSLQGSYNEQFF. The CDR3 DNA reads TGTGCCAGCAGCCTACAGGGCTCATACAATGAGCAGTTCTTC.

The chain has TRBV23-1 and TRBJ2-5, with TRBD1 as a possible D gene (6 bases). TRBV23-1 carries the ORF label, with uncertain function. This CDR3 region has 17 residues. Trimming pared 4 bases from V and 3 bases from J, leaving 21 bases between. Here the CDR3 reads CASSPLLYGQIEETQYF. In DNA, the CDR3 is TGCGCCAGCAGTCCGCTTTTATACGGACAGATCGAAGAGACCCAGTACTTC.

The chain joins TRBV2 to TRBJ2-2, with TRBD2 matching 8 bases. The V gene end was trimmed by 4 bases and the J gene end by 6 bases; junction bases not matched to a gene: 16. CDR1 is SNHLY, CDR2 FYNNEI, per germline. The CDR3 sequence is 18 residues long. CDR3 sequence reads: CASSVVREAHRGAGELFF. Written as DNA, the CDR3 is TGTGCCAGCAGTGTGGTGCGGGAGGCTCACCGGGGGGCCGGGGAGCTGTTTTTT. The full variable domain, with the rest looked up from reference TRBV2 and TRBJ2-2, is EPEVTQTPSHQVTQMGQEVILRCVPISNHLYFYWYRQILGQKVEFLVSFYNNEISEKSEIFDDQFSVERPDGSNFTLKIRSTKLEDSAMYFCASSVVREAHRGAGELFFGEGSRLTVL.